Reported below is one T cell receptor beta chain. Its specificity is unknown. The sample is drawn from a study of cytomegalovirus exposure and HLA in healthy donors. Study conclusions and caveats: The classifier, whose performance was assessed in both the original and validation cohorts, reportedly diagnosed cytomegalovirus status with high specificity and sensitivity. Clusters of TCRs from the first cohort tended to co-occur in the 120 or so validation repertoires (as a later analysis found).

Among the approximately 130 subjects of the validation cohort, separate from the approximately 670-subject first cohort, were the donors. Sequenced by immunoSEQ multiplex PCR; TCRdb stores in-frame clones only, minus some. The sample contains fewer than 350,000 clones, 70% to 90% of which appear only once. Germline CDR1 reads MNHEY; CDR2 reads SVGAGI. The CDR3 length is 15 residues. Between the trimmed V and J ends, which lost 3 bases and 5 bases, there was a span of 16 bases. The receptor comes from a woman younger than 30 in good health and CMV-seronegative. Sequencing was performed on PBMCs. V and J are TRBV6-5 and TRBJ2-5, with D possibly TRBD1 on 5 matching bases. CDR3 bases: TGTGCCAGCAGTTATTTATCAGGGAAGGGGGAGACCCAGTACTTC. Translation gives CASSYLSGKGETQYF.